One sample yielded the 11 T cell receptor beta chains listed below, sequenced in a study of cytomegalovirus exposure and HLA in healthy donors. PCR employed 60 Vbeta and 13 Jbeta primers. TCRdb's copy holds only in-frame clones and misses some; the assay was immunoSEQ multiplex PCR. The table includes about 140,000 clones, roughly 77% detected once. Specimen: PBMCs. All receptors derive from a woman aged 30 to 39 in good health and CMV-seronegative.

The CDR3 DNA is TGTGCCACCCGGGGGGGGGCCCTTACCTACGAGCAGTACGTC. Translating gives CATRGGALTYEQYV. V and J are TRBV6-1 and TRBJ2-7; 8 nucleotides match TRBD2. V was pared by 10 bases and J by 2 bases, with 10 bases of the junction left unmatched. Germline CDR1 is MNHNS and CDR2 is SASEGT. This CDR3 comprises 14 residues.

V and J are TRBV5-1 and TRBJ2-5; 7 bases fit TRBD2. Germline V gives CDR1 SGHRS, CDR2 YFSETQ. There are 15 residues in the CDR3. With V trimmed by 5 bases and J by 5 bases, 12 bases remained unmatched. The CDR3 DNA reads TGCGCCAGCAGGGGACCGGGGACTATGGGGGAGACCCAGTACTTC. It translates to CASRGPGTMGETQYF.

This sequence joins TRBV10-3 and TRBJ2-7; 8 bases are a match to TRBD1. Germline V gene sequence: CDR1 ENHRY, CDR2 SYGVKD. CDR3 length: 14 residues. The V and J ends lost 5 bases and 6 bases, in that order; junction bases with no gene match: 9. The CDR3 loop is CAISTGTGFSEQYF. Written as DNA, the CDR3 is TGTGCCATCAGTACCGGGACAGGATTCTCCGAGCAGTACTTC.

This clone came up a few times. The V gene is TRBV7-2, the J gene TRBJ1-2; D gene uncertain. The CDR3 covers 13 residues. Germline CDR1 and CDR2: SGHTA and FQGNSA. V lost 5 bases to trimming and J lost 5 bases, with 12 bases between them. CDR3 sequence reads: CASSQTLAYGYTF. CDR3 DNA: TGTGCCAGCAGCCAGACACTGGCGTATGGCTACACCTTC.

The rearrangement links TRBV6-6 to TRBJ1-5; no reliable D call. Trimming left V 4 bases short and J 0 bases short, with 7 bases between. The CDR3 runs 14 residues. The germline V gene has CDR1 MNHNY and CDR2 SVGAGI (reference sequence). This chain's CDR3 is CASSSYGSNQPQHF. DNA for the CDR3: TGTGCCAGCAGTTCTTACGGTAGCAATCAGCCCCAGCATTTT.

This chain connects TRBV30 to TRBJ1-1, with a possible D match to TRBD1 (5 bases). The germline gives CDR1 GTSNPN, CDR2 SVGIG (reference sequence). Between the trimmed V and J ends, which lost 0 bases and 8 bases, there was a span of 16 bases. CDR3 size: 14 residues. The CDR3 sequence: CAWSVTAGGGEAFF. DNA of the CDR3: TGTGCCTGGAGTGTGACGGCGGGTGGGGGGGAAGCTTTCTTT.

The CDR3 DNA is TGTGCCAGCAGTGGGGAACGCGGGATCGTCACTGAAGCTTTCTTT. It is translated as CASSGERGIVTEAFF. The chain recombines TRBV28 with TRBJ1-1; no definite D call. The CDR3 contains 15 residues. The germline CDR1 and CDR2 sequences are MDHEN and SYDVKM. The germline V and J ends were trimmed by 5 bases and 4 bases, with 17 bases remaining between them.

In regard to this clone: The sample contains more than one DNA sequence encoding this CDR3. V is TRBV2 and J is TRBJ2-5, with D uncertain. CDR1 and CDR2 (germline): SNHLY, FYNNEI. The CDR3 covers 12 residues. Deletions cut 2 bases from V and 2 bases from J, with 3 bases between. The CDR3 nucleotides are TGTGCCAGCAGTGAACAGCAAGAGACCCAGTACTTC. The encoded protein is CASSEQQETQYF.

The rearrangement uses TRBV9 and TRBJ2-5, with 7 nucleotides matching TRBD2. CDR1 is SGDLS, CDR2 YYNGEE, per germline. V lost 0 bases, J lost 2 bases, and 7 bases stayed unmatched. The CDR3 is 16 residues long. The CDR3 DNA reads as TGTGCCAGCAGCGTAGCTATGGGGGGGGGACAAGAGACCCAGTACTTC. This gives the protein CASSVAMGGGQETQYF.

V is TRBV30 and J is TRBJ2-5; D possibly corresponds to TRBD1 (6 bases). The J call may be faulty, since TRBJ2-7 better matches the DNA end. The CDR3 extends over 13 amino acids. Per the germline V gene, CDR1 is GTSNPN and CDR2 is SVGIG (reference sequence). CDR3 bases: TGTGCCTGGAGTCCTGGACAGACCTACGAGCAGTACTTC. This gives the protein CAWSPGQTYEQYF.

This clone has only a few counts. This rearrangement joins TRBV6-5 to TRBJ2-1; 7 positions match TRBD2. This CDR3 region has 15 residues. Germline V gene data show CDR1 as MNHEY and CDR2 as SVGAGI. After removal of 2 bases from V and 8 bases from J, the junction contained 9 bases not matched to a gene. CDR3 loop: CASSYPGGGGDEQFF. The CDR3 DNA reads TGTGCCAGCAGTTACCCGGGCGGGGGTGGGGATGAGCAGTTCTTC.